This T cell receptor beta chain was profiled in a study of shared clonotypes between healthy human individuals. V gave up 0 bases and J gave up 3 bases; unmatched junction bases: 3. The CDR3 length is 15 residues. Germline values: CDR1 MNHNS, CDR2 SASEGT. Clones were sequenced by immunoSEQ multiplex PCR, and TCRdb holds only the in-frame ones, with some missing. The top ten hold about an eighth of the sample, which has fewer than 500,000 clones, 75% to 80% seen once. The gene calls are TRBV6-1 and TRBJ2-7, with TRBD2 matching over 9 bases. Material: PBMCs. This sequence originates from a woman aged 40 to 50 in good health. Some clones in this sample may be carry-over from other donors' samples. The DNA for the CDR3 is TGTGCCAGCAGTGAAGCTAGCGGGAGTGGCTACGAGCAGTACTTC. Its protein product is CASSEASGSGYEQYF.